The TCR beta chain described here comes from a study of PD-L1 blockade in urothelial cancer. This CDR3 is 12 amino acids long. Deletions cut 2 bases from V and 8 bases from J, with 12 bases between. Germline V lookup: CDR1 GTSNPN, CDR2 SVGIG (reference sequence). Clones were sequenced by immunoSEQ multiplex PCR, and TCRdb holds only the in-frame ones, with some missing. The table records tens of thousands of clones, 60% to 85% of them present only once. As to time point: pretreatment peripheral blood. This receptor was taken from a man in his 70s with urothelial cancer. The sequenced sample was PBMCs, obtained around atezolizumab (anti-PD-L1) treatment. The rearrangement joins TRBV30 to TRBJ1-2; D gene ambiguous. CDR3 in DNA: TGTGCCTGGAGTCACGCGGTTAGAGGCTACACCTTC. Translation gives CAWSHAVRGYTF. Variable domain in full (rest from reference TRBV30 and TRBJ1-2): SQTIHQWPATLVQPVGSPLSLECTVEGTSNPNLYWYRQAAGRGLQLLFYSVGIGQISSEVPQNLSASRPQDRQFILSSKKLLLSDSGFYLCAWSHAVRGYTFGSGTRLTVV.